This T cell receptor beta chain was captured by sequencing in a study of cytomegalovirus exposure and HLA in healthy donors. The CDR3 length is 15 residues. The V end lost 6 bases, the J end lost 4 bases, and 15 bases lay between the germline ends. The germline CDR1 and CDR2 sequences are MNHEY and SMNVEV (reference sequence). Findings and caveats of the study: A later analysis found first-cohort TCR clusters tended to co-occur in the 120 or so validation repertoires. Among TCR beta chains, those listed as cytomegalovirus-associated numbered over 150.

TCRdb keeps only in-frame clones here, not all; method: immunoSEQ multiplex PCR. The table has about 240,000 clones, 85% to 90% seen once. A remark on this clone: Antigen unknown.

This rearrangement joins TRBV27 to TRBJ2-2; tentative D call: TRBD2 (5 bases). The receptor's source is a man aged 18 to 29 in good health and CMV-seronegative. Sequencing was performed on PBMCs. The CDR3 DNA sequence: TGTGCCAGCAGCAACTTGGGGAGAGGCACCGGGGAGCTGTTTTTT. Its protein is CASSNLGRGTGELFF.